This T cell receptor beta chain came from a study of T cells expressing NK-cell markers. Broader study findings: NKG2C+ dominant clonotype frequencies in a handful of donors were roughly 1.0-7.5% of CD8+ T cells. Whether the expanded NKG2C+ T cell clones recognized HCMV remained unclear.

Comment on this clonotype: Its specificity is unknown.

TCRdb re-called the 5' RACE reads and gives one entry per CDR3 protein, without DNA. The sample totals 200,000 to 300,000 distinct CDR3 sequences. CDR3 size: 13 residues. Germline CDR1 MNHEY, CDR2 SVGEGT. The TCR sequence derives from a woman between 18 and 75 years old in good health. The chain employs TRBV6-2 or TRBV6-3 and TRBJ2-7; the D call of TRBD2 rests on TCRdb alone, since no DNA is present to check it. Material for sequencing was blood T cells: a sorted CD56 or NKG2C T cell subset, CD4+ or CD8+ T cells, or bulk PBMC T cells (not recorded which). The chain's CDR3 is CATGILGRYEQYF.